These T cell receptor beta chains were read from a single sample in a study of regulatory T cells in long-lasting Graves disease. MiXCR, applied by TCRdb to the multiplex PCR reads, yields one record per CDR3 protein. The sample has about 460,000 distinct CDR3 sequences, approximately 15% seen once. In addition, the sample was reused for a study of T cells in Graves' hyperthyroidism and ophthalmopathy.

Material: peripheral blood mononuclear cells (PBMCs), obtained at new diagnosis, from a patient treated with antithyroid drugs. Source of these receptors: a woman in her fifties or sixties with Graves disease. The CDR3 runs from the conserved cysteine through the conserved F or W. The order of the fields is J gene, V gene, D gene, clone size, CDR3 DNA, CDR3 protein. D genes are given only for firm matches. A row's size may be missing; if present it is once, few, many or a size class.

>TRBJ2-1|TRBV20-1|TRBD1|many
TGCAGTGCTAGAGGGGACAGGGTAGTAAATGAGCAGTTCTTC
CSARGDRVVNEQFF
>TRBJ1-6|TRBV6-1|TRBD1|many
TGTGCCAGCACCACGACAGGGGGCGGTAATTCACCCCTCCACTTT
CASTTTGGGNSPLHF
>TRBJ1-4|TRBV25-1|TRBD1|many
TGTGCCAGCAGTGAATGGGACGGGGCAGGGGGTGAAAAACTGTTTTTT
CASSEWDGAGGEKLFF
>TRBJ2-5|TRBV28|TRBD1|NA
TGTGCCAGCAGACCTACAGGGGCCGGGACCCAGTACTTC
CASRPTGAGTQYF
>TRBJ2-7|TRBV6-2/TRBV6-3|TRBD1|few
TGTGCCAGCAGAGGCCTACAGGGGCCCCTCTACGAGCAGTACTTC
CASRGLQGPLYEQYF
>TRBJ1-2|TRBV12-3/TRBV12-4|NA|many
TGTGCCAGCAGTTTATTTAACTCGAACTATGGCTACACCTTC
CASSLFNSNYGYTF
>TRBJ2-7|TRBV27|TRBD2|many
TGTGCCAGCAGTCGAACTAGCGGGAAGACCTACGAGCAGTACTTC
CASSRTSGKTYEQYF
>TRBJ1-1|TRBV19|TRBD1|NA
TGTGCCAGTAGTTCATGGACAGGGAGGATGAACACTGAAGCTTCCTTT
CASSSWTGRMNTEASF
>TRBJ1-1|TRBV4-1|NA|few
TGCGCCAGCAGCCAAGATGCCGGGACAATGAACACTGAAGCTTTCTTT
CASSQDAGTMNTEAFF
>TRBJ2-7|TRBV7-2|TRBD1|many
TGTGCCAGCAGCCCGCGACAGGGGGGCTACGAGCAGTACTTC
CASSPRQGGYEQYF
>TRBJ2-7|TRBV2|NA|many
TGTGCCAGCAGTGGGTTGGGGGACCTAGACTACGAGCAGTACTTC
CASSGLGDLDYEQYF
>TRBJ2-7|TRBV11-2|TRBD2|once
TGTGCCAGCAGCCCCAGGACTAGCGGGAGTCTCCACGAGCAGTACTTC
CASSPRTSGSLHEQYF
>TRBJ2-3|TRBV12-3/TRBV12-4|TRBD2|many
TGTGCCAGCAGTCTTCCGGGTAGGGGACTAGCGGGAGTTACAGATACGCAGTATTTT
CASSLPGRGLAGVTDTQYF
>TRBJ2-5|TRBV20-1|TRBD1|few
TGCAGTGCTAGCTTCCCTCTCGGGACAGTACAAGAGACCCAGTACTTC
CSASFPLGTVQETQYF
>TRBJ2-3|TRBV28|NA|many
TGTGCCAGCAGTTTATCCACAAGAGTTTTCACAGATACGCAGTATTTT
CASSLSTRVFTDTQYF
>TRBJ1-4|TRBV7-6|TRBD1|many
TGTGCCAGCAGCCCAGGGGGCCTCAATGAAAAACTGTTTTTT
CASSPGGLNEKLFF
>TRBJ1-4|TRBV10-3|TRBD1|few
TGTGCCTCCGGCGACAGGGTTGCAACTAATGAAAAACTGTTTTTT
CASGDRVATNEKLFF
>TRBJ2-5|TRBV5-1|NA|many
TGCGCCAGCAGCTGGAAAGAGACCCAGTACTTC
CASSWKETQYF
>TRBJ1-1|TRBV4-1|NA|few
TGCGCCAGCAGCCCACGGACCTCGAACACTGAAGCTTTCTTT
CASSPRTSNTEAFF
>TRBJ2-3|TRBV6-2/TRBV6-3|TRBD1|NA
TGTGCCAGCAGTTACTCGTCGGACAGGTACGCAGATACGCAGTATTTT
CASSYSSDRYADTQYF
>TRBJ1-1|TRBV20-1|NA|many
TGCAGTGCTCCCGGCAGGGGACCTGAAGCTTTCTTT
CSAPGRGPEAFF
>TRBJ2-1|TRBV10-1|TRBD2|many
TGCGCCAGCAGTCGAGCCGGGACTAGCCGTGGGTGGAATGAGCAGTTCTTC
CASSRAGTSRGWNEQFF
>TRBJ2-5|TRBV7-2|TRBD2|many
TGTGCCAGCAGCTGGGGTTCGGGAGGTGAGGAGACCCAGTACTTC
CASSWGSGGEETQYF
>TRBJ2-7|TRBV20-1|NA|few
TGCAGTGCTAGAGATCATGGTAGCTACGAGCAGTACTTC
CSARDHGSYEQYF
>TRBJ2-2|TRBV11-2|NA|many
TGTGCCAGCAGCTTAGGGGGGGCCGCTGTGGGGCTGTTTTTT
CASSLGGAAVGLFF
>TRBJ2-7|TRBV18|NA|many
TGTGCCAGCAGCCCCCCGGGACTTACCTACGAGCAGTACTTC
CASSPPGLTYEQYF
>TRBJ1-5|TRBV2|TRBD1|NA
TGTGCCAGCGGGGGACAGGGGAGTAGCAATCAGCCCCAGCATTTT
CASGGQGSSNQPQHF
>TRBJ1-2|TRBV29-1|NA|NA
TGCAGCGTTGACGACAGCGCACCCCTATATGGCTACACCTTC
CSVDDSAPLYGYTF
>TRBJ2-1|TRBV5-1|TRBD2|NA
TGCGCCAGCCATCCCGCCGGTCTAGCGGGAATAGGGAATGAGCAGTTCTTC
CASHPAGLAGIGNEQFF
>TRBJ2-1|TRBV7-6|TRBD2|many
TGTGCCAGCAGCTTAGCTCTAGCGGGAGGTGACAATGAGCAGTTCTTC
CASSLALAGGDNEQFF
>TRBJ1-3|TRBV2|NA|NA
TGTGCCAGCACTAAGGGGGTGCTCTCTGGAAACACCATATATTTT
CASTKGVLSGNTIYF
>TRBJ1-1|TRBV7-2|NA|many
TGTGCCAGCAGCTTAGCGGGGGTAGAGAACACTGAAGCTTTCTTT
CASSLAGVENTEAFF
>TRBJ2-7|TRBV7-2|NA|NA
TGTGCCAGCAGCTTAGTCGGTCAGGTCACCTTAACGGGTACCTACGAGCAGTACTTC
CASSLVGQVTLTGTYEQYF